This TCR beta chain was documented in a study of blood T cell repertoires in COVID-19. About the research overall: Italy, Spain and the United States were the sources of the convalescent and acute COVID-19 samples.

Study processing details: Estimated nucleated cell counts came from reference gene primer amplification. Produced via immunoSEQ multiplex PCR; TCRdb's table is partial and in-frame only. V and J calls and clone size are those listed in that table; D and trimming were worked out from the DNA. The table has around 200,000 clones, roughly 80% seen once. Unmatched junction bases numbered 3, after V lost 0 bases and J lost 5 bases. The length of the CDR3 is 15 residues. The V gene's germline CDR1 is KGHSH and CDR2 LQKENI. The sample taken for sequencing was peripheral blood. This chain joins TRBV18 and TRBJ1-4; 7 bases match TRBD1. This receptor was taken from a human donor in a cohort sampled during active COVID-19. CDR3 sequence reads: CASSPPGQINEKLFF. DNA of the CDR3: TGTGCCAGCTCACCACCGGGACAGATCAATGAAAAACTGTTTTTT.